Reported below is one T cell receptor (beta chain). The data stem from a study of shared clonotypes between healthy human individuals. Between the trimmed V and J ends, which lost 2 bases and 4 bases, there was a span of 12 bases. From germline, CDR1 is KGHSH and CDR2 LQKENI. The CDR3 runs 14 residues. The repertoire was sequenced with immunoSEQ multiplex PCR; TCRdb's copy has only in-frame clones and lacks some. The profile covers approximately 250,000 clones, with 50% to 75% appearing a single time and over 8.5% taken by the ten largest. J is TRBJ2-7 and V is TRBV18, with D uncertain. The sequence came from a man younger than 40 in good health. The material sequenced was memory CD4+ T cells sorted from blood. The sample's subset: CD45RA-negative fraction. CDR3 in amino acids: CASSPGSGIYEQYF. CDR3 DNA: TGTGCCAGCTCACCAGGATCCGGAATTTACGAGCAGTACTTC. Filled out from reference TRBV18 and TRBJ2-7, the complete variable domain reads NAGVMQNPRHLVRRRGQEARLRCSPMKGHSHVYWYRQLPEEGLKFMVYLQKENIIDESGMPKERFSAEFPKEGPSILRIQQVVRGDSAAYFCASSPGSGIYEQYFGPGTRLTVT.